This T cell receptor beta chain was documented in a study of shared clonotypes between healthy human individuals. Whole-study context: Three plates were used per donor for CD4 naive, three for CD4 memory, two for CD8 naive and one for CD8 memory.

About this clone: Antigen: not known.

Using immunoSEQ multiplex PCR, the repertoire was profiled, and TCRdb retains in-frame clones only, with some absent. The profile covers 95,000 to 120,000 clones, with about two thirds appearing a single time and around 23% taken by the ten largest. The CDR3 length is 14 residues. The V gene end was trimmed by 1 base and the J gene end by 5 bases; junction bases not matched to a gene: 4. Germline V lookup: CDR1 MGHRA, CDR2 YSYEKL. Study-level findings and limits: Non-shared clonotypes had lower generation probabilities than clonotypes shared by all four sorted-subset donors. On the whole, naive subsets had larger estimated richness than memory subsets had.

The sequenced sample consisted of memory CD8+ T cells sorted from blood. Subset: CD45RO+ cells pooled with CCR7-negative TemRA cells. The sequence was collected from a woman in her thirties in good health. This chain connects TRBV4-1 to TRBJ2-7, with 8 bases lining up with TRBD1. Written as DNA, the CDR3 is TGCGCCAGCAGCCAAGTAGGACAGGGCAACGAGCAGTACTTC. As protein: CASSQVGQGNEQYF.